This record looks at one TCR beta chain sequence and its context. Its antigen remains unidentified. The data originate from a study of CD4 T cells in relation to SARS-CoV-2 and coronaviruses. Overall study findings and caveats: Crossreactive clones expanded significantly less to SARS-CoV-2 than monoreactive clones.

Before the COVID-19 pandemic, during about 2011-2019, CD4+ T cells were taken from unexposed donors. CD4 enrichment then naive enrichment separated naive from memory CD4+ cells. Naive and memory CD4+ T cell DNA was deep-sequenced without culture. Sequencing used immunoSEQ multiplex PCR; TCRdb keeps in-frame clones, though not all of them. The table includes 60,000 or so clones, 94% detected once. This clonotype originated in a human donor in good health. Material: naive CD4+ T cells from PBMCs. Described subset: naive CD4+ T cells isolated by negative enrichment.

The CDR3 spells CASSSSDPGQPQHF. CDR3 in DNA: TGTGCCAGCAGTTCTTCTGACCCCGGGCAGCCCCAGCATTTT. The chain links TRBV28 to TRBJ1-5; no clear D. CDR3 length: 14 residues. Deletions cut 4 bases from V and 7 bases from J, with 14 bases between. In germline, CDR1 is MDHEN, CDR2 SYDVKM.